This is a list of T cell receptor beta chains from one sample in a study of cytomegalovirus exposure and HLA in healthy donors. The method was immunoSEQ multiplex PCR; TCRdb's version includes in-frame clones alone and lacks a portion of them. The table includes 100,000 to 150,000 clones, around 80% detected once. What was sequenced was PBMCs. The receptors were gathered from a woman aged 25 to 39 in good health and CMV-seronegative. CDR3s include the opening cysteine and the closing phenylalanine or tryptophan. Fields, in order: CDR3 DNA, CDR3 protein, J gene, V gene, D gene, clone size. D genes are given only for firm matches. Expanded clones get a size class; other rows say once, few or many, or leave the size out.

TGTGCCAGCAGCTTAGCTGACGGACACTCCTACGAGCAGTACTTC,CASSLADGHSYEQYF,TRBJ2-7,TRBV7-6,.,.
TGTGCCTGGAGGGCCAAGTCCTACAATGAGCAGTTCTTC,CAWRAKSYNEQFF,TRBJ2-1,TRBV30,.,.
TGTGCCAGCAGTGAGGCGGGAGGCTACTACGAGCAGTACTTC,CASSEAGGYYEQYF,TRBJ2-7,TRBV6-1,TRBD2,.
TGTGCCAGCAGCTCACAGGGGGCGGAAGAGACCCAGTACTTC,CASSSQGAEETQYF,TRBJ2-5,TRBV5-4,TRBD1,.
TGCAGCGTTGAAGTCTACGGGACTAGCGGGCTTTGGGGGGAGACCCAGTACTTC,CSVEVYGTSGLWGETQYF,TRBJ2-5,TRBV29-1,TRBD2,.
TGCGCCAGCAGTGACACCCGCCAGGGCACCATTCAGTACTTC,CASSDTRQGTIQYF,TRBJ2-4,TRBV10-1,.,.
TGTGCCAGCAGCGCACAGGGGGCCCCAGGCTATGGCTACACCTTC,CASSAQGAPGYGYTF,TRBJ1-2,TRBV7-2,TRBD1,.
TGTGCCAGCAGTGAGCAGGCTAGCGGGATGGGTAATGAGCAGTTCTTC,CASSEQASGMGNEQFF,TRBJ2-1,TRBV6-4,TRBD2,few
TGTGCCATAGGGGCAGGCTTCCGATCTGGGGCCAACGTCCTGACTTTC,CAIGAGFRSGANVLTF,TRBJ2-6,TRBV19,.,.
TGTGCCAGCTCACCACCTAGAACAGGGGGCAACACTGAAGCTTTCTTT,CASSPPRTGGNTEAFF,TRBJ1-1,TRBV18,TRBD1,.
TGTGCCAGCAGCGTAGGAACGACAGGGTGGCAAGAGACCCAGTACTTC,CASSVGTTGWQETQYF,TRBJ2-5,TRBV9,TRBD1,.
TGTGCCAGCTCACTTAACAGGGGGTCCACTAATGAAAAACTGTTTTTT,CASSLNRGSTNEKLFF,TRBJ1-4,TRBV18,TRBD1,once
TGTGCCAGCAGTCGTACTGCAACTAATGAAAAACTGTTTTTT,CASSRTATNEKLFF,TRBJ1-4,TRBV4-2,.,.